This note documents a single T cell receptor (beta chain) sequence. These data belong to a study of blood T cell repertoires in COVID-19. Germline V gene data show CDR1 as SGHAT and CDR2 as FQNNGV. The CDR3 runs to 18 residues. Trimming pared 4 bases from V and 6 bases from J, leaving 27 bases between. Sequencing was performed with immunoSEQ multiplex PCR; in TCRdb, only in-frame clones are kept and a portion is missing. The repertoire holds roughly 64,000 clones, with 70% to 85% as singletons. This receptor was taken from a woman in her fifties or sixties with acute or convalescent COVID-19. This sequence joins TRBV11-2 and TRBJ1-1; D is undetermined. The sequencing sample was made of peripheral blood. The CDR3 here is CASSSPQAWALLVPEAFF. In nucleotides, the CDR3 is TGTGCCAGCAGCTCCCCCCAGGCGTGGGCTTTATTGGTCCCTGAAGCTTTCTTT.